This is a list of T cell receptor beta chains from one sample in a study of blood T cell repertoires in COVID-19. This table comes from immunoSEQ multiplex PCR, and its TCRdb copy is limited to in-frame clones, with some not included. This table has 75,000 to 100,000 clones, more than 75% appearing once. The sample comprised peripheral blood. These receptors originate from a human donor in a cohort sampled during active COVID-19. The CDR3 runs from the conserved cysteine through the conserved F or W. A D gene is named only where the DNA matches it firmly. Clone size appears in some rows only: once, few, many, or a class for an expanded clone.

d_gene,j_gene,v_gene,abundance,CDR3aa,CDR3nt
TRBD1,TRBJ2-6,TRBV19,-,CASRSTPGQGSNVLTF,TGTGCCAGTAGATCTACTCCGGGACAGGGTTCCAACGTCCTGACTTTC
-,TRBJ2-3,TRBV6-1,-,CASSETDRSGTDTQYF,TGTGCCAGCAGTGAAACGGACAGATCTGGCACAGATACGCAGTATTTT
-,TRBJ1-6,TRBV6-5,-,CASSYRGDGLDSPLHF,TGTGCCAGCAGTTACCGGGGGGACGGTTTGGATTCACCCCTCCACTTT
-,TRBJ1-5,TRBV29-1,-,CSASTGSNQPQHF,TGCAGCGCTTCAACGGGAAGCAATCAGCCCCAGCATTTT
-,TRBJ1-5,TRBV6-5,once,CASSYGAGINQPQHF,TGTGCCAGCAGTTACGGTGCGGGGATCAATCAGCCCCAGCATTTT
-,TRBJ2-4,TRBV27,-,CASSALPSTKNIQYF,TGTGCCAGCAGCGCCCTGCCTAGCACCAAAAACATTCAGTACTTC
-,TRBJ2-7,TRBV6-5,-,CASTKQGSYEQYF,TGTGCCAGCACCAAACAGGGAAGTTACGAGCAGTACTTC
TRBD2,TRBJ2-1,TRBV19,-,CASSKLAGGPDEQFF,TGTGCCAGTAGCAAACTAGCGGGAGGGCCCGATGAGCAGTTCTTC
-,TRBJ1-5,TRBV4-3,-,CASSRSENQPQHF,TGCGCCAGCAGCCGGTCAGAAAATCAGCCCCAGCATTTT
-,TRBJ1-5,TRBV27,-,CASSPDGDSNQPQHF,TGTGCCAGCAGCCCCGACGGAGATAGCAATCAGCCCCAGCATTTT
TRBD2,TRBJ2-1,TRBV9,-,CASSAGLAPNEQFF,TGTGCCAGCAGCGCTGGACTAGCGCCCAATGAGCAGTTCTTC
-,TRBJ1-2,TRBV6-1,-,CASSDPGAGVHGYTF,TGTGCCAGCAGTGACCCTGGGGCAGGGGTGCATGGCTACACCTTC
TRBD1,TRBJ1-6,TRBV5-4,-,CASSPDRGHSPLHF,TGTGCCAGCAGCCCGGACAGGGGCCATTCACCCCTCCACTTT
-,TRBJ1-6,TRBV7-9,-,CASSLGTGSGNSPLHF,TGTGCCAGCAGCTTAGGGACGGGGAGTGGGAATTCACCCCTCCACTTT
TRBD2,TRBJ2-1,TRBV3-1/TRBV3-2,-,CASSQPLAGYNEQFF,TGTGCCAGCAGCCAACCTCTAGCGGGATACAATGAGCAGTTCTTC
TRBD1,TRBJ2-5,TRBV19,-,CASSIVGQGGRTQYF,TGTGCCAGTAGTATAGTAGGACAGGGAGGAAGGACCCAGTACTTC
-,TRBJ1-1,TRBV28,-,CASSFPRRGRITEAFF,TGTGCCAGCAGTTTTCCACGGAGGGGAAGGATTACTGAAGCTTTCTTT
TRBD1,TRBJ1-2,TRBV18,few,CASSPPGQGNYGYTF,TGTGCCAGCTCACCGCCCGGACAGGGTAACTATGGCTACACCTTC
TRBD2,TRBJ2-2,TRBV6-5,-,CASSYAGGTGELFF,TGTGCCAGCAGTTACGCGGGGGGCACCGGGGAGCTGTTTTTT
-,TRBJ1-4,TRBV28,few,CASSLGLHLATNEKLFF,TGTGCCAGCAGCCTAGGACTTCATCTCGCAACTAATGAAAAACTGTTTTTT
-,TRBJ1-5,TRBV7-9,-,CASSLALAGEDQPQHF,TGTGCCAGCAGCTTAGCGTTGGCAGGGGAAGATCAGCCCCAGCATTTT
TRBD1,TRBJ2-1,TRBV14,-,CASNPGTGTNEQFF,TGTGCCAGCAACCCCGGGACAGGGACTAATGAGCAGTTCTTC
TRBD2,TRBJ2-1,TRBV5-1,-,CASSLDPGGPGFEQFF,TGCGCCAGCAGCTTGGATCCGGGGGGGCCGGGTTTTGAGCAGTTCTTC
-,TRBJ2-7,TRBV4-3,once,CASSQGEGGSYEQYF,TGCGCCAGCAGCCAAGGGGAGGGGGGCTCCTACGAGCAGTACTTC
-,TRBJ1-2,TRBV4-1,-,CASSQLWQGPGGYTF,TGCGCCAGCAGCCAACTATGGCAGGGCCCAGGTGGCTACACCTTC
TRBD2,TRBJ2-4,TRBV5-4,-,CASSSGLAGGNLAKNIQYF,TGTGCCAGCAGCTCGGGACTAGCGGGGGGAAATTTAGCCAAAAACATTCAGTACTTC
-,TRBJ2-7,TRBV5-1,-,CASSLEQSVGEQYF,TGCGCCAGCAGCTTGGAACAGTCCGTCGGTGAGCAGTACTTC
TRBD2,TRBJ2-3,TRBV7-9,-,CASSPLAVSTDTQYF,TGTGCCAGCAGCCCGCTAGCGGTTAGCACAGATACGCAGTATTTT
-,TRBJ1-3,TRBV7-2,-,CASSSTYSGNTIYF,TGTGCCAGCAGCTCGACTTACTCTGGAAACACCATATATTTT
-,TRBJ1-4,TRBV6-5,-,CASRGQATNEKLFF,TGTGCCAGCAGGGGACAAGCAACTAATGAAAAACTGTTTTTT
-,TRBJ2-5,TRBV9,-,CASSAPGWETQYF,TGTGCCAGCAGCGCCCCAGGGTGGGAGACCCAGTACTTC
-,TRBJ2-7,TRBV2,-,CASIEIGRRGLYEQYF,TGTGCCAGCATCGAAATAGGGCGGAGGGGGCTCTACGAGCAGTACTTC